These T cell receptor beta chains were read from a single sample in a study of blood T cell repertoires in COVID-19. Generated by immunoSEQ multiplex PCR, the TCRdb table keeps only in-frame clones and is missing some. The sample holds over 150,000 clones, around 83% seen once. Sequenced: peripheral blood. The origin of the receptors is a woman in her sixties or seventies with COVID-19, enrolled during active disease. Both conserved end residues are part of each CDR3. A D gene is named only where the DNA matches it firmly. The listing skips clone size in some rows; elsewhere it reads once, few, many or a size class.

>15|TRBV7-3|TRBJ2-2|NA|TRBD1
TGTGCCAGCAGCCGACAGGGGGGGAACACCGGGGAGCTGTTTTTT
CASSRQGGNTGELFF
>16|TRBV29-1|TRBJ1-2|NA|NA
TGCAGCGTTGAATGGGGGCAATCTGGGGGTACGAGCGGCTACACCTTC
CSVEWGQSGGTSGYTF
>11|TRBV20-1|TRBJ1-1|NA|NA
TGCAGTGCTTTCGGGTACCGGGAAGCTTTCTTT
CSAFGYREAFF
>17|TRBV18|TRBJ1-1|NA|TRBD1
TGTGCCAGCTCACCAAGACAGGGAAGCCCCCAAGGGACTGAAGCTTTCTTT
CASSPRQGSPQGTEAFF
>16|TRBV19|TRBJ1-5|NA|NA
TGTGCCAGTAAATCCACCCCCAGGGGCGAGGGTCAGCCCCAGCATTTT
CASKSTPRGEGQPQHF
>15|TRBV3-1/TRBV3-2|TRBJ2-3|NA|NA
TGTGCCAGCAGCCCGGGAAGAGAGTTCACAGATACGCAGTATTTT
CASSPGREFTDTQYF
>15|TRBV6-5|TRBJ1-6|NA|TRBD1
TGTGCCAGCAGTTGGACAGGGATAAGTAATTCACCCCTCCACTTT
CASSWTGISNSPLHF
>15|TRBV18|TRBJ1-1|once|TRBD1
TGTGCCAGCTCAAATACCGGGACAGGGGACACTGAAGCTTTCTTT
CASSNTGTGDTEAFF
>13|TRBV28|TRBJ2-5|NA|NA
TGTGCCAGCAGTTTACCGGGTTACGAGACCCAGTACTTC
CASSLPGYETQYF
>14|TRBV6-2/TRBV6-3|TRBJ1-5|NA|NA
TGTGCCAGCAGCTATACAGGGCGTAATCAGCCCCAGCATTTT
CASSYTGRNQPQHF
>11|TRBV30|TRBJ1-2|NA|NA
TGTGCCTGGAGTGACAGGGATGGCTACACCTTC
CAWSDRDGYTF
>15|TRBV19|TRBJ1-5|NA|NA
TGTGCCAGTAGTATAAGCAGGGCTGTCAATCAGCCCCAGCATTTT
CASSISRAVNQPQHF
>12|TRBV2|TRBJ2-3|NA|NA
TGTGCCAGCACCGAGGCCCGGGATACGCAGTATTTT
CASTEARDTQYF
>16|TRBV6-5|TRBJ1-5|NA|NA
TGTGCCAGCAGTTATGGGAGGGTGAAGGGCAATCAGCCCCAGCATTTT
CASSYGRVKGNQPQHF
>13|TRBV12-3/TRBV12-4|TRBJ2-2|NA|NA
TGTGCCAGCAGTCCCCCTTTGACCGGGGAGCTGTTTTTT
CASSPPLTGELFF
>14|TRBV27|TRBJ2-5|NA|NA
TGTGCCAGCAGTTCTAGGCAGGGGACCGAGACCCAGTACTTC
CASSSRQGTETQYF
>12|TRBV28|TRBJ1-1|NA|NA
TGTGCCAGCAGTTTCTTGAACACTGAAGCTTTCTTT
CASSFLNTEAFF
>13|TRBV30|TRBJ2-6|NA|NA
TGTGCCTGGAGTCCGGACAGGGCCAACGTCCTGACTTTC
CAWSPDRANVLTF
>14|TRBV19|TRBJ2-7|NA|NA
TGTGCCAGTAGTACCGGGACACAAGGATACGAGCAGTACTTC
CASSTGTQGYEQYF
>16|TRBV4-2|TRBJ2-1|NA|TRBD2
TGTGCCAGCAGCCAACCGGGACTAGGGTCCTACAATGAGCAGTTCTTC
CASSQPGLGSYNEQFF
>14|TRBV15|TRBJ1-2|NA|NA
TGTGCCACCAGCAGAGTACAGGGAACCTATGGCTACACCTTC
CATSRVQGTYGYTF
>11|TRBV7-2|TRBJ2-6|NA|NA
TGTGCCAGCAGCCTTAGCAACGTCCTGACTTTC
CASSLSNVLTF
>15|TRBV11-1|TRBJ2-1|NA|TRBD1
TGTGCCACCAGTTTGAGGGGACAGGGGCCAGGTGAGCAGTTCTTC
CATSLRGQGPGEQFF
>15|TRBV19|TRBJ1-4|NA|NA
TGTGCCAGTAAGATTGGAGTGCAGGGGTATGAAAAACTGTTTTTT
CASKIGVQGYEKLFF
>15|TRBV2|TRBJ2-5|NA|TRBD1
TGTGCCAGCAGCGCACAGGGGACCGAGGGAGAGACCCAGTACTTC
CASSAQGTEGETQYF
>15|TRBV3-1/TRBV3-2|TRBJ2-5|NA|TRBD2
TGTGCCAGCAGCCAAGAAAGGACTAGACTAGAGACCCAGTACTTC
CASSQERTRLETQYF
>15|TRBV28|TRBJ2-7|NA|NA
TGTGCCAGCAGTTTACCCACGACAGGTCTGGGGGAGCAGTACTTC
CASSLPTTGLGEQYF
>15|TRBV5-1|TRBJ2-3|few|TRBD1
TGCGCCAGCAGTGGGGGGACAGGGGGCGAAGGTACGCAGTATTTT
CASSGGTGGEGTQYF
>15|TRBV5-5|TRBJ2-2|once|NA
TGTGCCAGCAGCGCCAGCGGACCAATCACCGGGGAGCTGTTTTTT
CASSASGPITGELFF
>13|TRBV24-1|TRBJ1-1|few|TRBD1
TGTGCCACCAGTGAACCCCAGGGGGGTGAAGCTTTCTTT
CATSEPQGGEAFF
>16|TRBV2|TRBJ1-6|NA|NA
TGTGCCAGCAGTCCAACCCAGATTAGGACTGGTTCACCCCTCCACTTT
CASSPTQIRTGSPLHF
>17|TRBV1|TRBJ2-7|NA|NA
TGCACCAGCAGCCAAGTCGGAGCGGGAGGGCCCTCCTACGAGCAGTACTTC
CTSSQVGAGGPSYEQYF
>17|TRBV19|TRBJ1-2|once|TRBD1
TGTGCCAGTAGTCCAAACTCCGGACAGGGAGGCACTTATGGCTACACCTTC
CASSPNSGQGGTYGYTF
>13|TRBV7-2|TRBJ1-1|NA|NA
TGTGCCAGCAGCTTAACCCCCGGGATTGAAGCTTTCTTT
CASSLTPGIEAFF
>17|TRBV19|TRBJ2-2|NA|TRBD1
TGTGCCAGTAGTACTAGAAACAGGGGGCCGAACACCGGGGAGCTGTTTTTT
CASSTRNRGPNTGELFF
>13|TRBV5-1|TRBJ2-3|NA|NA
TGCGCCAGCGAATTGTCCGGGACAGATACGCAGTATTTT
CASELSGTDTQYF
>16|TRBV30|TRBJ2-1|NA|NA
TGTGCCTGGAGTGTAAGAGGGCCAGCGGACTACAATGAGCAGTTCTTC
CAWSVRGPADYNEQFF
>15|TRBV10-3|TRBJ1-3|NA|TRBD1
TGTGCCACCAGACAGGGCTCGGGGTCTGGAAACACCATATATTTT
CATRQGSGSGNTIYF
>13|TRBV18|TRBJ2-7|NA|NA
TGTGCCAGCTCCTGGAGGATATCCTACGAGCAGTACTTC
CASSWRISYEQYF
>12|TRBV7-3|TRBJ2-2|NA|NA
TGTGCCAGCAGCCAAAATCCCGGGGAGCTGTTTTTT
CASSQNPGELFF
>16|TRBV19|TRBJ2-2|NA|TRBD1
TGTGCCAGTAGCCGACGGGGACAGGGGAACACCGGGGAGCTGTTTTTT
CASSRRGQGNTGELFF
>13|TRBV28|TRBJ2-3|NA|TRBD2
TGTGCCAGCGGACTAGCGGCCACAGATACGCAGTATTTT
CASGLAATDTQYF
>16|TRBV6-2/TRBV6-3|TRBJ2-3|NA|TRBD2
TGTGCCAGCAGCCGGACTAGCGGGAGAGTGTCAGATACGCAGTATTTT
CASSRTSGRVSDTQYF
>12|TRBV2|TRBJ1-1|NA|TRBD1
TGTGCCAGCAGTGTACAGGGGGCTGAAGCTTTCTTT
CASSVQGAEAFF
>11|TRBV7-9|TRBJ1-1|NA|NA
TGTGCCAGCAGCTCTAGCGATGAAGCTTTCTTT
CASSSSDEAFF
>12|TRBV3-1/TRBV3-2|TRBJ2-7|NA|NA
TGTGCCAGCAGCTTCAGTGGCTACGAGCAGTACTTC
CASSFSGYEQYF
>13|TRBV14|TRBJ1-1|few|NA
TGTGCCAGCAAACGACAGGAAAACACTGAAGCTTTCTTT
CASKRQENTEAFF
>18|TRBV7-3|TRBJ2-1|few|NA
TGTGCCAGCAGCGGCGGAACAAGTGGCCTTTTACGGGACAATGAGCAGTTCTTC
CASSGGTSGLLRDNEQFF
>13|TRBV7-8|TRBJ2-5|once|NA
TGTGCCAGCAGCTTTCTAGTAGTGGAGACCCAGTACTTC
CASSFLVVETQYF
>14|TRBV5-1|TRBJ2-7|once|NA
TGCGCCAGCAGCGTGCCCTCGGGAGCCTTCGAGCAGTACTTC
CASSVPSGAFEQYF
>18|TRBV5-4|TRBJ2-3|NA|TRBD2
TGTGCCAGCAGCTTCCCGGGACTAGCGGCCAAGGGGGCAGATACGCAGTATTTT
CASSFPGLAAKGADTQYF
>13|TRBV7-9|TRBJ1-5|NA|NA
TGTGCCAGCAGCCAGGATAGGGGGTCGCCCCAGCATTTT
CASSQDRGSPQHF
>17|TRBV4-3|TRBJ2-2|NA|TRBD2
TGCGCCAGCAGCCAAGATCCGGGAGGGGGAAACACCGGGGAGCTGTTTTTT
CASSQDPGGGNTGELFF
>16|TRBV10-3|TRBJ1-2|NA|NA
TGTGCCATCAGTGAGTCCGAAAGCGGCCTCTTCTATGGCTACACCTTC
CAISESESGLFYGYTF
>14|TRBV3-1/TRBV3-2|TRBJ2-7|NA|TRBD1
TGTGCCAGCAGCCTCAGGGACAGCACCTACGAGCAGTACTTC
CASSLRDSTYEQYF
>13|TRBV24-1|TRBJ2-7|NA|TRBD2
TGTGCCACCAGTCGAGCGGGAGTCTACGAGCAGTACTTC
CATSRAGVYEQYF
>21|TRBV4-1|TRBJ2-1|once|TRBD2
TGCGCCAGCAGCCAAGCCCGCAGGACTAGCGGGAGGGCCGCGCCCTACAATGAGCAGTTCTTC
CASSQARRTSGRAAPYNEQFF
>14|TRBV7-3|TRBJ2-1|NA|TRBD2
TGTGCCAGCAGCTTAGCGGGAGCGGTCAATGAGCAGTTCTTC
CASSLAGAVNEQFF
>16|TRBV24-1|TRBJ2-2|few|TRBD1
TGTGCCACCAGCGCCCCCGCAGGGGGCCACACCGGGGAGCTGTTTTTT
CATSAPAGGHTGELFF